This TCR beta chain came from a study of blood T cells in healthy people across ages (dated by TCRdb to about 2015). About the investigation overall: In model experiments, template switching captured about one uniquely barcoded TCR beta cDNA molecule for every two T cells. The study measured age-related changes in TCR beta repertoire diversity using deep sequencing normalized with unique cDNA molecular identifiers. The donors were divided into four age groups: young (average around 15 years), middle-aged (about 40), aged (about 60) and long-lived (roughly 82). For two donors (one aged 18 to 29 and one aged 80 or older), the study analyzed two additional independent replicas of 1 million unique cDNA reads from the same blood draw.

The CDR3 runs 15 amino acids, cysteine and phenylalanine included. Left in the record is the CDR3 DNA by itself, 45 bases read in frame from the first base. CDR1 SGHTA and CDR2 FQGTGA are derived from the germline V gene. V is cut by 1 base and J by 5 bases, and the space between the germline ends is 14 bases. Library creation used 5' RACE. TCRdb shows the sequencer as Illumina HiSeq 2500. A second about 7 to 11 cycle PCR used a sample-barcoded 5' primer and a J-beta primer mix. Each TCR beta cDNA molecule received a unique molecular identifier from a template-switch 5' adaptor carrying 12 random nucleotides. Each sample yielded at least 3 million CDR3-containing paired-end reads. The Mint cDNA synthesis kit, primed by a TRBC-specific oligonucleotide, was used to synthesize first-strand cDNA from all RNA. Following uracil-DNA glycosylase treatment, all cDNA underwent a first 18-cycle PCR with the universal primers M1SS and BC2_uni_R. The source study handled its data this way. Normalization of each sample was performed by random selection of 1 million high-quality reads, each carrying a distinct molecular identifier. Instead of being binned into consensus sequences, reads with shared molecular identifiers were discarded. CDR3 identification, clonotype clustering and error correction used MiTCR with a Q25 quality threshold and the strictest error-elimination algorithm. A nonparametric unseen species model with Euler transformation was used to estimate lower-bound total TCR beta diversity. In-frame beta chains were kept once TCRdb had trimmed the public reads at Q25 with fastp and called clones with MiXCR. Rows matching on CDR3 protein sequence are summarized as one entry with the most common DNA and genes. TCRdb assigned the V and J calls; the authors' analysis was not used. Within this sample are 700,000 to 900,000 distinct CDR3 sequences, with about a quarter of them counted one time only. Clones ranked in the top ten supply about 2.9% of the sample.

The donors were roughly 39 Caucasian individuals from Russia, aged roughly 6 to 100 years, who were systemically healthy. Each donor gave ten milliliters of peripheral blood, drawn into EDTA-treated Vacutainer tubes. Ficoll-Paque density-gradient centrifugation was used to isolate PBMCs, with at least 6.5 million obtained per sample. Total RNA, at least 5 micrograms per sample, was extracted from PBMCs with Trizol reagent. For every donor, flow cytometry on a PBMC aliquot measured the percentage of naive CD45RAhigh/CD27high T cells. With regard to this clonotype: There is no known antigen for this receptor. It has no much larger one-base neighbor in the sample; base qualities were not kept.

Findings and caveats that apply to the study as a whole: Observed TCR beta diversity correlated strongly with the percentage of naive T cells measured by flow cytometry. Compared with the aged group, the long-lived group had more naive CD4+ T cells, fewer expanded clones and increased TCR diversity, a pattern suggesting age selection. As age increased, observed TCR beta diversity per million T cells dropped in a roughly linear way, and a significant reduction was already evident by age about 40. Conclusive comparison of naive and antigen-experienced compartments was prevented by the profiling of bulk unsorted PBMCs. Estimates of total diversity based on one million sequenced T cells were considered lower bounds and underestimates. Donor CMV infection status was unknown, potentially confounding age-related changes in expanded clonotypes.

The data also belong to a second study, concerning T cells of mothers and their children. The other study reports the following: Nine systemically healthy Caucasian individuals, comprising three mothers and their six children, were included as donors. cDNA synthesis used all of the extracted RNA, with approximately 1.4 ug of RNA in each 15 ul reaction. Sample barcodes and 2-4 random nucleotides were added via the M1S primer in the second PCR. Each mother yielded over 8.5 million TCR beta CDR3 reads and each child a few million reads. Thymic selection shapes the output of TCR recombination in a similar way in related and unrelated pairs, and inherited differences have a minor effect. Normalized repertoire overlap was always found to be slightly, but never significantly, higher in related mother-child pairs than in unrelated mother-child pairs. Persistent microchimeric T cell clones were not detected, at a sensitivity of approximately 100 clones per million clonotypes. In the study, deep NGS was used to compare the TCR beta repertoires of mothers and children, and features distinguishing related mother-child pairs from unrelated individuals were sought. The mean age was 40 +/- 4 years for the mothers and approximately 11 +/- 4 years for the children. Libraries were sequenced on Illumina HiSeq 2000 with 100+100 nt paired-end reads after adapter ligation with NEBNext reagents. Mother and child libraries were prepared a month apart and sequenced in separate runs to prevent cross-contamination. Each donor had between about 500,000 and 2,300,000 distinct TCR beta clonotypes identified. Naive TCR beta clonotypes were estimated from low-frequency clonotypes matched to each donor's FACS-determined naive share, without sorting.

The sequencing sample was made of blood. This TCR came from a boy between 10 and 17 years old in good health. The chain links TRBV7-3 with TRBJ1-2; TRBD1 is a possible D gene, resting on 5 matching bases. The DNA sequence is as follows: TGTGCCAGCAGCTTAATGGGGGGTGGCCGGTATGGCTACACCTTC. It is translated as CASSLMGGGRYGYTF.